The 3 T cell receptor beta chains below were found in one sample sequenced in a study of blood T cell repertoires in COVID-19. Using immunoSEQ multiplex PCR, the repertoire was profiled, and TCRdb retains in-frame clones only, with some absent. The profile shows over 350,000 clones, about 86% of them singletons. Sequenced material: PBMCs or T cells enriched from blood (not recorded which). The receptors were gathered from a woman aged 45-59 years who had recovered from COVID-19.

V and J are TRBV19 and TRBJ1-4; perhaps TRBD1 as D (6 bases). Germline V gives CDR1 LNHDA, CDR2 SQIVND (reference sequence). The CDR3 has 13 amino acids. The V and J ends lost 10 bases and 9 bases respectively, with 18 bases between them. The CDR3 nucleotides read TGTGCCATCTCTGAGGACACAGGGAAAAAACTGTTTTTT. The encoded protein is CAISEDTGKKLFF.

There are many counts of this clone. The CDR3 sequence is CASSQVDMGWVSREQYF. The CDR3 coding sequence is TGCGCCAGCAGCCAAGTGGACATGGGGTGGGTCTCGCGCGAGCAGTACTTC. The V gene is TRBV4-1, the J gene TRBJ2-7, with a tentative D call TRBD1 (5 bases). Per the germline V gene, CDR1 is MGHRA and CDR2 is YSYEKL. V gave up 1 base and J gave up 6 bases, with 22 bases separating them. The CDR3 covers 17 residues.

This clone appeared once. The chain links TRBV7-3 to TRBJ1-2; D is possibly TRBD1 (6 bases). The germline V and J ends were trimmed by 6 bases and 3 bases, with 20 bases remaining between them. The germline CDR1 and CDR2 sequences are SGHTA and FQGTGA. The CDR3 contains 16 residues. CDR3 amino acids: CASSSRTTRGDYGYTF. The DNA for the CDR3 is TGTGCCAGCAGTTCCCGAACGACCAGGGGTGACTATGGCTACACCTTC.